These 8 T cell receptor beta chains originate from one sample sequenced in a study of T cell responses to AZD1222 COVID-19 vaccine. TCRdb's copy holds only in-frame clones and misses some; the assay was immunoSEQ multiplex PCR. In the table there are about 93,000 clones, about 90% of which are singletons. This specimen was peripheral blood, taken on day 0 of AZD1222 vaccination. The receptors derive from an adult in good health.

The genes are TRBV5-1 and TRBJ2-7; a possible D gene is TRBD1 (5 bases). Trimming cost V 0 bases and J 5 bases, with 15 bases left between them. Germline-derived CDR1 and CDR2 are SGHRS and YFSETQ. The CDR3 sequence is 15 residues long. The DNA for the CDR3 is TGCGCCAGCAGCTTGGAGGGGTCGTTATCCCACGAGCAGTACTTC. Amino acids: CASSLEGSLSHEQYF.

The chain carries TRBV29-1 and TRBJ2-3; unclear D gene. CDR1 is SQVTM, CDR2 ANQGSEA, per germline. The V and J ends lost 4 bases and 4 bases respectively, with 15 bases between them. There are 14 residues in the CDR3. The CDR3 region is CSVVGRKGADTQYF. The CDR3 DNA follows: TGCAGCGTTGTAGGTCGCAAGGGCGCAGATACGCAGTATTTT.

The chain links TRBV9 to TRBJ1-1; no definite D call. In germline, CDR1 is SGDLS, CDR2 YYNGEE. Trimming stripped 3 bases from V and 0 bases from J, with 3 bases between. The CDR3 sequence is 12 residues long. In nucleotides, the CDR3 is TGTGCCAGCAGCGCGATGAACACTGAAGCTTTCTTT. Translating gives CASSAMNTEAFF.

This clone was seen once. The J gene is TRBJ2-7, the V gene TRBV30; 7 positions agree with TRBD2. J was trimmed by 0 bases and V by 0 bases; bases with no gene match: 11. The CDR3 extends over 17 amino acids. Germline CDR1 reads GTSNPN; CDR2 reads SVGIG (reference sequence). The CDR3 is CAWSVPLGLAVSYEQYF. CDR3 in DNA: TGTGCCTGGAGTGTACCCCTCGGGCTAGCGGTCTCCTACGAGCAGTACTTC.

The V gene is TRBV9, the J gene TRBJ2-3; D is unclear. The CDR3 runs to 15 residues. The V gene lost 0 bases and the J gene lost 6 bases, with 14 bases spanning the gap. The germline CDR1 and CDR2 sequences are SGDLS and YYNGEE. CDR3 sequence (DNA): TGTGCCAGCAGCGTAGCACCCGACCCTCGGGATACGCAGTATTTT. Translating it yields CASSVAPDPRDTQYF.

This clone has only one observation. The V and J genes are TRBV28 and TRBJ1-6; weak D call: TRBD1 (6 bases). Trimming shortened V by 6 bases and J by 4 bases, and 13 bases separated the two germline ends. This CDR3 has 15 amino acids. CDR1 and CDR2 from the germline V gene are MDHEN and SYDVKM. The DNA of the CDR3 is TGTGCCAGCAGGGTGGGGGCAGGGTATAATTCACCCCTCCACTTT. Translating it yields CASRVGAGYNSPLHF.

This chain uses TRBV2 with TRBJ2-7; 7 nucleotides line up with TRBD2. The V gene end was trimmed by 3 bases and the J gene end by 0 bases; junction bases not matched to a gene: 5. CDR3 length: 15 residues. CDR1 is SNHLY and CDR2 is FYNNEI in the germline V gene. The CDR3 DNA is TGTGCCAGCAGTGACCGCGGGAGAAGCTCCTACGAGCAGTACTTC. Translation gives CASSDRGRSSYEQYF. Full variable domain (rest looked up from reference TRBV2 and TRBJ2-7): EPEVTQTPSHQVTQMGQEVILRCVPISNHLYFYWYRQILGQKVEFLVSFYNNEISEKSEIFDDQFSVERPDGSNFTLKIRSTKLEDSAMYFCASSDRGRSSYEQYFGPGTRLTVT.

The CDR3 reads CASSDQGRGSPLHF. In nucleotides, the CDR3 is TGTGCCAGCAGTGACCAGGGAAGGGGCTCACCCCTCCACTTT. The chain links TRBV2 to TRBJ1-6; TRBD1 is a possible D gene (5 bases). V gave up 3 bases and J gave up 10 bases, with 13 bases separating them. The germline gives CDR1 SNHLY, CDR2 FYNNEI. The CDR3 has 14 amino acids.